The text below deals with one TCR beta chain. The junction departs from germline at one end; a sequencing error may be responsible. The record originates from a study of blood T cell repertoires in COVID-19. The CDR3 sequence is 16 residues long. Germline V lookup: CDR1 GTSNPN, CDR2 SVGIG (reference sequence). Libraries were prepared by immunoSEQ multiplex PCR; TCRdb keeps only in-frame clonotypes and omits some of them. The sample lists 20,000 to 30,000 clones; around 94% were seen once. The specimen was peripheral blood. The chain is built from TRBV30 and TRBJ2-7; 7 bases line up with TRBD1. The clonotype was recovered from a human donor in a cohort sampled during active COVID-19. CDR3 in amino acids: CVWSPLLTGYSYEQYF. DNA for the CDR3: TGTGTCTGGAGTCCGCTACTGACAGGGTACTCCTACGAGCAGTACTTC.